This TCR beta chain was identified during a study of T cell changes during pregnancy in multiple sclerosis. Germline-derived CDR1 and CDR2 are MNHEY and SVGAGI. Losses at the gene ends were 6 bases for V and 4 bases for J; bases not matched to a gene: 11. The CDR3 has 15 amino acids. The table came from immunoSEQ multiplex PCR; TCRdb's copy has only in-frame clones and leaves some out. The data contain 40,000 to 60,000 clones, around 90% of them singletons. The chain couples TRBV6-5 to TRBJ1-2; 7 bases are shared with TRBD1. The receptor comes from a female donor with multiple sclerosis, enrolled in a pregnancy study. The sample here was CD4+ T cells from peripheral blood mononuclear cells, taken in the third trimester of pregnancy. The CDR3, as DNA: TGTGCCAGCAGACACAACGGACAGGACCTCTATGGCTACACCTTC. This codes for CASRHNGQDLYGYTF.